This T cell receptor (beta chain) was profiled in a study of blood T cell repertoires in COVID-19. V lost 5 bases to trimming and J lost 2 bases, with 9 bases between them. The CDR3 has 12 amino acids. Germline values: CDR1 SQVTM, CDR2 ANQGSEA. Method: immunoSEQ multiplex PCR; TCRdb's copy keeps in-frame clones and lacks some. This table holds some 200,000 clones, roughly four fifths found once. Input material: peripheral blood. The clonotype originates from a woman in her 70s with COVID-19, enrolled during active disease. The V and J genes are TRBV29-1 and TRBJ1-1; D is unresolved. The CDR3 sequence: CSVIRGNTEAFF. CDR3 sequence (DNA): TGCAGCGTTATCCGGGGTAACACTGAAGCTTTCTTT.